The clone carrying this TCR beta chain was seen only a few times. Its antigen is not known. This sample is part of a study of T-cell memory formation after mild COVID-19. Study-wide results and caveats: For contracting clones, CD4+ ones sat mainly in CM and EM, CD8+ in EMRA. Pre-infection memory harbored some responding clones, suggesting cross-reactive memory joined.

TCRalpha and TCRbeta libraries used 5'RACE with constant-segment primers and UMIs. TCRdb redid the calling of the 5' RACE reads with MiXCR, one entry per CDR3 protein. The sample holds 80,000 to 90,000 distinct CDR3 sequences, about 23% seen once. Germline V CDR1 and CDR2: SGHVS, FNYEAQ. Between the trimmed V and J ends, which lost 1 base and 0 bases, there was a span of 11 bases. CDR3 length: 16 residues. This receptor was obtained from a young man who had mild COVID-19 (a few samples of this study predate the infection). Cell type and time point are not known. The rearrangement joins TRBV7-6 to TRBJ2-3; possibly TRBD1 or TRBD2 for D (6 bases each). The sample consisted of PBMCs or a T cell subset sorted from them (not recorded which). The CDR3 region is CASSLVGGYSTDTQYF. In nucleotides, the CDR3 is TGTGCCAGCAGCTTAGTAGGGGGGTACAGCACAGATACGCAGTATTTT.